This TCR beta chain was identified during a study of shared clonotypes between healthy human individuals. Whole-study findings and limits: The small donor group covered limited genetic and exposure diversity.

Unsorted samples relied on about 90 million PBMCs, which served as the source of genomic DNA. Comment on this clone: Its cognate antigen is unknown.

Ten immunoSEQ deep assay plates were used by the authors to sequence unsorted PBMC DNA. Authors' data handling: Junction-only sequences without quality scores came from ImmunoSEQ, so filtering differed. Using immunoSEQ multiplex PCR, the repertoire was profiled, and TCRdb retains in-frame clones only, with some absent. The DNA was the basis for D and trimming; V, J and clone size are from that table. The table lists roughly 480,000 clones, roughly 78% of them singletons. Trimming took 4 bases from V and 0 from J, leaving 9 bases between them. This CDR3 has 14 residues. Germline loops: CDR1 SGHRS, CDR2 YFSETQ.

V gene TRBV5-1 combines with J gene TRBJ2-3; D gene unclear. The sample comprised PBMCs. The clonotype was recovered from a woman aged 40 to 49 in good health. Some clones in this sample may be carry-over from other donors' samples. The CDR3 region is CASSPNLSTDTQYF. In DNA, the CDR3 is TGCGCCAGCAGCCCCAACCTTAGCACAGATACGCAGTATTTT.